The entry below gives a single T cell receptor (beta chain) sequence along with its context. Authors' analysis steps: Nucleated cell number was recorded as an estimate derived from reference gene primer amplification. Libraries were prepared by immunoSEQ multiplex PCR; TCRdb keeps only in-frame clonotypes and omits some of them. V and J calls and clone size are given by that table; D and trimming were obtained from the DNA. The profile shows over 55,000 clones, roughly 80% of them singletons. This sample stems from a study of blood T cell repertoires in COVID-19. Across the whole study: Samples representing acute and convalescent COVID-19 were sourced from the United States, Italy and Spain. The analysed material was cDNA or gDNA that came from T cells, B-cell-depleted T cells, or PBMCs.

This TCR was recovered from a middle-aged man with active COVID-19. The material sequenced was peripheral blood.

The CDR3 sequence: CASSMVEGETQYF. In nucleotides, the CDR3 is TGTGCCAGCAGCATGGTGGAGGGGGAGACCCAGTACTTC. J is TRBJ2-5 and V is TRBV6-5, with D possibly being TRBD2 (6 bases). Germline CDR1 and CDR2: MNHEY and SVGAGI. The CDR3 consists of 13 residues. Trimming took off 6 bases at V and 5 bases at J, with 13 bases between the two ends.